One and the same sample provided the 18 T cell receptor beta chains below, sequenced in a study of metastatic and nonmetastatic thyroid tumors (dated by TCRdb to the early 2020s). Before undergoing thyroid surgery, none of the patients had been given any kind of treatment. Library construction relied on PCR. For sequencing, an Illumina HiSeq 4000 was employed. Starting from the raw public reads, TCRdb applied fastp trimming at Q25, assembled clones with MiXCR and retained in-frame beta chains. Counted in this sample were approximately 17,000 clones; roughly 26% of them appeared once. About 10% of the sample comes from the top ten. The sequencing input was adjacent normal tissue. The receptors here all came from a female donor with papillary thyroid cancer or a benign thyroid nodule (not recorded which). Some clones in this sample may be carry-over from other donors' samples.

The V gene is TRBV5-1, the J gene TRBJ1-1; 11 positions match TRBD1. The germline V gene has CDR1 SGHRS and CDR2 YFSETQ. CDR3 length: 16 amino acids. V trimming: 1 base; J trimming: 1 base; junction bases outside the gene matches: 3. The CDR3 here is CASSLRTGGPNTEAFF. The CDR3 DNA reads as TGCGCCAGCAGCTTGCGGACAGGGGGCCCGAACACTGAAGCTTTCTTT.

The genes are TRBV15 and TRBJ2-1, with TRBD1 identical over 10 bases. The length of the CDR3 is 15 residues. From germline, CDR1 is LNHNV and CDR2 YYDKDF (reference sequence). J gave up 5 bases and V 2 bases, and 3 bases lay outside the gene matches. The CDR3 coding sequence is TGTGCCACCAGCAGACGGACAGGGGGGAACAATGAGCAGTTCTTC. Its protein is CATSRRTGGNNEQFF.

On this clone: The identical CDR3 is also encoded by other nucleotide sequences in the sample. This chain uses TRBV11-1 with TRBJ2-1; perhaps TRBD1 as D (6 bases). Germline assignment: CDR1 SGHAT and CDR2 FQDESV (reference sequence). This CDR3 has 15 amino acids. Trimming stripped 1 base from V and 7 bases from J, with 14 bases between. CDR3: CASSLVGRGANEQFF. The CDR3 DNA follows: TGTGCCAGCAGCTTAGTTGGCAGGGGTGCAAATGAGCAGTTCTTC.

V and J are TRBV6-5 and TRBJ1-2; D ambiguous. The CDR3 consists of 16 residues. In germline, CDR1 is MNHEY, CDR2 SVGAGI. Trimming stripped 11 bases from V and 3 bases from J, with 25 bases between. The CDR3 sequence is CAGDLFGAGEYYGYTF. The CDR3 DNA is TGTGCCGGGGATCTATTCGGTGCGGGTGAATACTATGGCTACACCTTC.

A few counts support this clone. A much larger clone differs by one base, so this may be a read error. The chain links TRBV2 to TRBJ2-1; 7 bases are shared with TRBD2. This CDR3 has 13 amino acids. CDR1 is SNHLY and CDR2 is FYNNEI in the germline V gene. Written as DNA, the CDR3 is TGTGCCAGGCGGGAGAGGGGCTACAATGGGCAGTTCTTC. This translates into CARRERGYNGQFF.

J is TRBJ2-1 and V is TRBV7-8; 8 bases match TRBD2. In germline, CDR1 is SGHVS, CDR2 FQNEAQ. The CDR3 loop spans 15 amino acids. Trimming took 5 bases from V and 8 from J; bases not matched to a gene: 11. The CDR3 reads CASSPGTSPDHEQFF. The DNA of the CDR3 is TGTGCCAGCAGCCCAGGGACTAGTCCCGATCATGAGCAGTTCTTC.

The CDR3 nucleotides read TGTGCCTCCGGAGGGACAGGGGGTAATTCACCCCTCCACTTT. The encoded protein is CASGGTGGNSPLHF. This chain joins TRBV30 and TRBJ1-6; 11 bases are shared with TRBD1. The CDR3 spans 14 residues. Germline CDR1 and CDR2: GTSNPN and SVGIG (reference sequence). V dropped 7 bases and J dropped 6; count of bases not matched to a gene: 5.

This clone came up a few times. This chain joins TRBV10-3 and TRBJ1-2; D remains ambiguous. CDR1 is ENHRY and CDR2 is SYGVKD in the germline V gene. V lost 4 bases, J lost 2 bases, and 8 bases lay in between. There are 13 residues in the CDR3. CDR3: CAISGRGNYGYTF. In DNA form, the CDR3 reads TGTGCCATCAGTGGAAGAGGCAACTATGGCTACACCTTC.

There are many counts of this clone. V and J are TRBV12-3 or TRBV12-4 and TRBJ2-7, with D perhaps matching TRBD2 (6 bases). Trimming took 6 bases from V and 4 from J, leaving 7 bases between them. This CDR3 has 11 amino acids. CDR3 region: CASRGGYEQYF. For the CDR3, the DNA is TGTGCCAGCAGAGGAGGGTACGAGCAGTACTTC.

The CDR3 loop is CASSLTGQGAYEQYF. The DNA for the CDR3 is TGTGCCAGCAGTTTAACGGGACAGGGCGCCTACGAGCAGTACTTC. The chain employs TRBV27 and TRBJ2-7, with 9 bases fitting TRBD1. V gave up 2 bases and J gave up 2 bases; unmatched junction bases: 4. In germline, CDR1 is MNHEY, CDR2 SMNVEV (reference sequence). This CDR3 comprises 15 residues.

This clone was seen a few times. The V gene is TRBV3-1, the J gene TRBJ1-1; TRBD1 matches 9 bases. V was pared by 1 base and J by 11 bases, with 5 bases of the junction left unmatched. Germline assignment: CDR1 LGHDT and CDR2 YNNKEL (reference sequence). This CDR3 spans 13 amino acids. CDR3 nucleotide sequence: TGTGCCAGCAGCCAAGGCGTAGGACAGGGGGCTTTCTTT. Translated, it gives CASSQGVGQGAFF.

In its sample, this clone is large. The CDR3 DNA reads TGCGCCAGCAGCTTGGGGTTTCAACCGGGACAAAAAGGCTACACCTTC. This encodes CASSLGFQPGQKGYTF. This chain connects TRBV5-1 to TRBJ1-2; D may be TRBD1 (6 bases). CDR1 and CDR2 (germline): SGHRS, YFSETQ. The V end lost 0 bases, the J end lost 8 bases, and 20 bases lay between the germline ends. The CDR3 extends over 16 amino acids.

V gene TRBV6-1 combines with J gene TRBJ2-7; 8 positions match TRBD1. Germline CDR1 MNHNS, CDR2 SASEGT. The CDR3 runs 14 residues. V shed 5 bases and J 4 bases; nucleotides not matched to a gene: 7. The CDR3 is CASSQGALGYEQYF. The DNA for the CDR3 is TGTGCCAGCAGTCAGGGGGCGTTGGGGTACGAGCAGTACTTC.

This clone was counted between two and nine times. The rearrangement uses TRBV11-2 and TRBJ1-6; unclear D gene. CDR1 and CDR2 (germline): SGHAT, FQNNGV. Trimming shortened V by 8 bases and J by 10 bases, and 18 bases separated the two germline ends. The CDR3 runs to 14 residues. The chain's CDR3 is CASGASFSGSPLHF. CDR3 nucleotides: TGTGCCAGCGGCGCCAGCTTCAGTGGGTCACCCCTCCACTTT.

As concerns this clone: This clone may be a read error of a much larger clone one base away. The genes are TRBV19 and TRBJ1-5, with unresolved D. The CDR3 is made up of 15 amino acids. Looked up from germline, CDR1 is LNHDA and CDR2 is SQIVND (reference sequence). V lost 4 bases, J lost 4 bases, and 14 bases lay in between. This CDR3 reads CASSTTWYINQPQHF. The CDR3 nucleotides read TGTGCCAGTAGTACCACTTGGTACATAAATCAGCCCCAGCATTTT. The whole variable domain, remainder taken from reference TRBV19 and TRBJ1-5, is DGGITQSPKYLFRKEGQNVTLSCEQNLNHDAMYWYRQDPGQGLRLIYYSQIVNDFQKGDIAEGYSVSREKKESFPLTVTSAQKNPTAFYLCASSTTWYINQPQHFGDGTRLSIL.

This clone showed up many times. The J gene is TRBJ2-7, the V gene TRBV2; D gene uncertain. Germline CDR1 reads SNHLY; CDR2 reads FYNNEI. CDR3 size: 13 residues. Between the trimmed V and J ends, which lost 4 bases and 2 bases, there was a span of 9 bases. The CDR3 loop is CASSAGRTYEQYF. Here the CDR3 DNA reads TGTGCCAGCAGTGCTGGTAGAACCTACGAGCAGTACTTC. Looking up the rest from reference TRBV2 and TRBJ2-7 gives the full variable domain: EPEVTQTPSHQVTQMGQEVILRCVPISNHLYFYWYRQILGQKVEFLVSFYNNEISEKSEIFDDQFSVERPDGSNFTLKIRSTKLEDSAMYFCASSAGRTYEQYFGPGTRLTVT.

The chain links TRBV20-1 to TRBJ1-6; 8 nucleotides line up with TRBD1. The germline CDR1 and CDR2 sequences are DFQATT and SNEGSKA (reference sequence). The CDR3 is 14 amino acids. V dropped 6 bases and J dropped 5; count of bases not matched to a gene: 6. CDR3: CSAGRDRHNSPLHF. CDR3 sequence (DNA): TGCAGTGCCGGCCGGGACAGGCATAATTCACCCCTCCACTTT.

The V call is TRBV9, the J call TRBJ2-7; 10 bases map to TRBD2. The CDR3 spans 16 residues. V lost 3 bases, J lost 6 bases, and 12 bases stayed unmatched. Germline loops: CDR1 SGDLS, CDR2 YYNGEE. Here the CDR3 reads CASSAGTSAGAGEQYF. The CDR3, as DNA: TGTGCCAGCAGCGCAGGGACTAGCGCCGGCGCGGGCGAGCAGTACTTC. Full variable domain (rest looked up from reference TRBV9 and TRBJ2-7): DSGVTQTPKHLITATGQRVTLRCSPRSGDLSVYWYQQSLDQGLQFLIQYYNGEERAKGNILERFSAQQFPDLHSELNLSSLELGDSALYFCASSAGTSAGAGEQYFGPGTRLTVT.